This T cell receptor beta chain was sequenced for a study of CD8+CD57+ T cells in acquired aplastic anemia. Overall study: Sorted CD4+ and CD8+ cells yielded DNA averaging around 3 ug.

Patients chosen for sequencing had CD8+CD57+ cells that had expanded, as shown by flow cytometry. All participating patients were living with severe acquired aplastic anemia. This clonotype was seen ten or more times. Antigen unknown. Looked up from germline, CDR1 is MRHNA and CDR2 is SNTAGT. With V trimmed by 0 bases and J by 7 bases, 2 bases remained unmatched. The CDR3 has 15 residues. The template used for profiling TCR beta VDJ and CDR3 was genomic DNA. TCRdb ran MiXCR on the reads and lists one entry per CDR3 protein. This sample yields 130,000 or so distinct CDR3 sequences, of which 30% to 45% are seen a single time; over 2% belongs to the top ten. Study-wide results and limits: Overlap between patients and controls comprised 25 to 30 CD8+ CDR3 sequences. Patients and controls were not found to differ significantly in CD8+ Simpson's diversity.

The chain is built from TRBV6-4 and TRBJ1-6; TRBD1 matches 8 bases. Sequencing input: sorted CD4+, CD8+, or CD8+CD57+ T cells (not recorded which) from PBMCs. The TCR was taken from a human donor with aplastic anemia. DNA of the CDR3: TGTGCCAGCAGTGACTCGTCAGGGGGCAATTCACCCCTCCACTTT. Its protein product is CASSDSSGGNSPLHF.